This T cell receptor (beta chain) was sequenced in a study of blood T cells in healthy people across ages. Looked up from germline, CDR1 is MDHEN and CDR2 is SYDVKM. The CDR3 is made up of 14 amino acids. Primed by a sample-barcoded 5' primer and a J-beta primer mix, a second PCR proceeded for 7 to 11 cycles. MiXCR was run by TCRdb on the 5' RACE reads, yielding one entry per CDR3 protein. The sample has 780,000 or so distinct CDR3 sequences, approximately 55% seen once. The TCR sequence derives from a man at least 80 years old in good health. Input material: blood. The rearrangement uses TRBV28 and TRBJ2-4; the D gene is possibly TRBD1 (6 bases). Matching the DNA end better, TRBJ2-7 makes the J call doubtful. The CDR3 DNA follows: TGTGCCAGCAGTTTACGACAGGCCCACTACGAGCAGTACTTC. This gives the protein CASSLRQAHYEQYF.